The clone carrying this TCR beta chain was counted a few times. Its cognate antigen is unknown. The sample originates from a study of cytomegalovirus exposure and HLA in healthy donors. CDR3 length: 15 residues. The germline V gene has CDR1 SGHVS and CDR2 FQNEAQ. The germline V and J ends were trimmed by 5 bases and 4 bases, with 16 bases remaining between them. Both 60 Vbeta primers and 13 Jbeta primers went into the PCR. Method: immunoSEQ multiplex PCR; TCRdb's copy keeps in-frame clones and lacks some. The sample gives roughly 110,000 clones, roughly 77% of which show up once; around 2.5% is in the top ten. Findings and caveats of the study: The HLA-A and HLA-B alleles of most subjects were reportedly predicted accurately from TCR beta sequences.

The clonotype comes from a man aged 40-49 years in good health and CMV-seronegative. Sequencing was done on a sample of PBMCs. This sequence joins TRBV7-8 and TRBJ2-3; weak D call: TRBD1 (6 bases). As DNA, the CDR3 is TGTGCCAGCAGCCTACACAGGGTCCTCGCAGATACGCAGTATTTT. Encoded protein: CASSLHRVLADTQYF. The full variable domain, its missing parts supplied by reference TRBV7-8 and TRBJ2-3, is GAGVSQSPRYKVAKRGQDVALRCDPISGHVSLFWYQQALGQGPEFLTYFQNEAQLDKSGLPSDRFFAERPEGSVSTLKIQRTQQEDSAVYLCASSLHRVLADTQYFGPGTRLTVL.